The sequence of this T cell receptor beta chain was determined in a study of radiotherapy plus CTLA-4 blockade in lung cancer. In the study overall: Objective responses were seen in about a sixth of patients, disease control in about 33%.

Only in-frame clones appear in the TCRdb table, and some are missing; sequencing was by immunoSEQ multiplex PCR. The table lists 70,000 to 95,000 clones, over 80% of them singletons. Focal radiation was given together with CTLA-4 blockade (ipilimumab) to patients with chemo-refractory metastatic non-small-cell lung cancer. Of note for this clone: The antigen is not known.

Whole-study findings and limits: Per reports, early blood T cell clone dynamics, plus interferon-beta, forecast response most strongly. Expansion of tumor-derived TCR clones was observed in blood after radiotherapy plus ipilimumab.

The germline gives CDR1 MGHRA, CDR2 YSYEKL. The CDR3 sequence is 19 residues long. V was pared by 0 bases and J by 8 bases, with 26 bases between. This chain links TRBV4-1 with TRBJ2-1; D gene unclear. The sequence derives from a human donor with non-small cell lung cancer that progressed on radiotherapy plus ipilimumab. Sequences were derived from peripheral blood, sampled from a patient treated with radiotherapy plus ipilimumab. CDR3: CASSQDPPASRWSADEQFF. CDR3 nucleotides: TGCGCCAGCAGCCAAGATCCCCCCGCCAGTAGGTGGTCTGCCGATGAGCAGTTCTTC.